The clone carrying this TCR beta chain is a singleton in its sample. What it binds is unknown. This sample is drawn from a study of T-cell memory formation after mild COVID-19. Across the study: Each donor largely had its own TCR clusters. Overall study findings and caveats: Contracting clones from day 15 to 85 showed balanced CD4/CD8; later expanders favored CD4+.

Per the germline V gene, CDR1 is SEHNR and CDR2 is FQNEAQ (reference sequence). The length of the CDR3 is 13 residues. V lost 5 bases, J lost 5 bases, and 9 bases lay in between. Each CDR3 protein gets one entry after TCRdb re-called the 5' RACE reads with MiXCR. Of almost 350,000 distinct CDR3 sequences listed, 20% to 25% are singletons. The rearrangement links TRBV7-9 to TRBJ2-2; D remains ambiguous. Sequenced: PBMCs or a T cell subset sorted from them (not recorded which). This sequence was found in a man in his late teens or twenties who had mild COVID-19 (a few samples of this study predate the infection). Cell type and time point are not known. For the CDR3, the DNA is TGTGCCAGCAGCCCTATAGGTACCGGGGAGCTGTTTTTT. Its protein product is CASSPIGTGELFF.